These T cell receptor beta chains were read from a single sample in a study of T cells in Graves' hyperthyroidism and ophthalmopathy. MiXCR, run by TCRdb on the multiplex PCR reads, gives a single entry per CDR3 protein. This table holds about 640,000 distinct CDR3 sequences, roughly 14% found once. The sequenced sample consisted of blood. These receptors all come from a woman in her 50s with Graves' ophthalmopathy. Both conserved end residues are part of each CDR3. Each record gives: D gene, V gene, J gene, clone size, CDR3 length, CDR3 protein, CDR3 DNA. D genes are given only for firm matches. Size tells how often a clone was seen (once, few, many) or the class of an expanded clone, and some rows leave it out.

TRBD2	TRBV28	TRBJ2-5	many	14	CASSLVLRGETQYF	TGTGCCAGCAGTTTAGTTCTGCGGGGGGAGACCCAGTACTTC
TRBD2	TRBV28	TRBJ2-1	many	14	CASSSGRAANEQFF	TGTGCCAGCAGCAGCGGGAGGGCCGCCAATGAGCAGTTCTTC
.	TRBV15	TRBJ2-1	many	16	CATSELRDRASGEQFF	TGTGCCACCAGCGAACTCCGGGACCGCGCTTCGGGTGAGCAGTTCTTC
.	TRBV3-1	TRBJ1-1	many	13	CASSQVRDTEAFF	TGTGCCAGCAGCCAAGTTAGGGACACTGAAGCTTTCTTT
.	TRBV6-6	TRBJ2-1	.	15	CASSYSADPGDEQFF	TGTGCCAGCAGTTACTCAGCCGACCCCGGGGATGAGCAGTTCTTC
TRBD1	TRBV27	TRBJ1-5	many	15	CASSKRDRGPQPQHF	TGTGCCAGCAGCAAAAGGGACAGGGGGCCTCAGCCCCAGCATTTT
.	TRBV2	TRBJ2-1	.	16	CASRRGKGSSYNEQFF	TGTGCCAGCAGGAGGGGTAAAGGAAGCTCCTACAATGAGCAGTTCTTC
TRBD2	TRBV28	TRBJ2-3	many	17	CASVNGGGGPGTDTQYF	TGTGCCAGCGTGAATGGTGGGGGAGGGCCCGGCACAGATACGCAGTATTTT
.	TRBV12-3/TRBV12-4	TRBJ2-3	many	12	CASRRTGDTQYF	TGTGCCAGCAGACGGACCGGAGATACGCAGTATTTT
.	TRBV28	TRBJ1-2	many	13	CASTSGQRLGYTF	TGTGCCAGCACCTCTGGTCAGAGGTTAGGCTACACCTTC
.	TRBV7-9	TRBJ2-2	many	17	CASSSPRTGANTGELFF	TGTGCCAGCAGCTCACCTAGGACGGGGGCGAACACCGGGGAGCTGTTTTTT
.	TRBV12-3/TRBV12-4	TRBJ1-6	many	12	CASSHENSPLHF	TGTGCCAGCAGTCATGAAAATTCACCCCTCCACTTT
.	TRBV7-9	TRBJ2-3	once	15	CASSVSGTPFGTQYF	TGTGCCAGCAGCGTGTCCGGGACCCCCTTCGGTACGCAGTATTTT
TRBD1	TRBV6-2/TRBV6-3	TRBJ1-1	many	14	CASSLQGRGAEAFF	TGTGCCAGCAGTCTACAGGGGAGAGGGGCTGAAGCTTTCTTT
.	TRBV30	TRBJ1-5	many	13	CAWSAQGDQPQHF	TGTGCCTGGAGTGCACAGGGAGATCAGCCCCAGCATTTT
.	TRBV14	TRBJ2-1	many	16	CASSQDGAGRLNEQFF	TGTGCCAGCAGCCAAGACGGCGCGGGACGGCTCAATGAGCAGTTCTTC
TRBD1	TRBV5-1	TRBJ2-7	many	15	CASSLRTGKSYEQYF	TGCGCCAGCAGCTTAAGGACAGGCAAATCCTACGAGCAGTACTTC
.	TRBV14	TRBJ1-1	many	16	CASSQVWGAEYTEAFF	TGTGCCAGCAGCCAAGTTTGGGGGGCCGAGTACACTGAAGCTTTCTTT
TRBD2	TRBV5-1	TRBJ2-3	.	17	CASSLQGLAGYTDTQYF	TGCGCCAGCAGCCTTCAGGGACTAGCGGGATACACAGATACGCAGTATTTT
TRBD2	TRBV25-1	TRBJ2-1	few	17	CASSDPAREGLYNEQFF	TGTGCCAGCAGTGATCCGGCGCGGGAGGGTCTCTACAATGAGCAGTTCTTC
.	TRBV7-2	TRBJ1-2	once	15	CASSLVSQPNYGYTF	TGTGCCAGCAGCTTAGTTTCACAGCCTAACTATGGCTACACCTTC
TRBD2	TRBV6-1	TRBJ2-7	many	15	CASSERAGGLYEQYF	TGTGCCAGCAGTGAACGGGCGGGAGGACTCTACGAGCAGTACTTC
.	TRBV29-1	TRBJ2-7	few	12	CSVSAQPYEQYF	TGCAGCGTTTCCGCCCAACCCTACGAGCAGTACTTC
TRBD2	TRBV4-3	TRBJ2-3	.	14	CASSMLAGEDTQYF	TGCGCCAGCAGCATGCTAGCGGGAGAGGATACGCAGTATTTT
.	TRBV18	TRBJ2-5	few	13	CASSPDIQETQYF	TGTGCCAGCTCACCGGACATCCAAGAGACCCAGTACTTC
.	TRBV20-1	TRBJ1-4	many	13	CSARAGAEEKLFF	TGCAGTGCTAGAGCCGGGGCCGAAGAAAAACTGTTTTTT
TRBD2	TRBV5-4	TRBJ2-7	.	15	CASSLVQAGGYEQYF	TGTGCCAGCAGTTTGGTCCAAGCGGGGGGCTACGAGCAGTACTTC
TRBD2	TRBV4-1	TRBJ2-1	once	15	CASSRLAGEYDEQFF	TGCGCCAGCAGCCGACTAGCGGGAGAATACGATGAGCAGTTCTTC
.	TRBV9	TRBJ2-1	few	15	CASSVEQIPSDEQFF	TGTGCCAGCAGCGTAGAGCAGATCCCCTCGGATGAGCAGTTCTTC
TRBD2	TRBV20-1	TRBJ2-1	many	18	CSARDHLGTSGRGGEQFF	TGCAGTGCTAGAGATCACCTCGGTACTAGCGGGAGGGGGGGTGAGCAGTTCTTC
TRBD2	TRBV2	TRBJ2-3	few	15	CASPGLAINTDTQYF	TGTGCCAGTCCGGGACTAGCGATCAACACAGATACGCAGTATTTT
.	TRBV28	TRBJ2-4	many	13	CASRERISAIQYF	TGTGCCAGCAGGGAGAGGATTTCGGCAATTCAGTACTTC
TRBD1	TRBV7-2	TRBJ1-5	many	15	CASSLGTGGLQPQHF	TGTGCCAGCAGCTTAGGGACAGGGGGCCTTCAGCCCCAGCATTTT
.	TRBV5-4	TRBJ1-1	.	15	CASSLGGGRSTEAFF	TGTGCCAGCAGCTTGGGGGGGGGTCGAAGCACTGAAGCTTTCTTT
TRBD2	TRBV15	TRBJ2-1	.	16	CATSRDGAGGEYEQFF	TGTGCCACCAGCAGAGATGGCGCGGGAGGGGAGTATGAGCAGTTCTTC
.	TRBV7-2	TRBJ2-5	many	14	CASSLGDGEETQYF	TGTGCCAGCAGCTTAGGTGACGGCGAAGAGACCCAGTACTTC
.	TRBV4-3	TRBJ2-3	few	16	CASSQDVAAFTDTQYF	TGCGCCAGCAGCCAAGATGTAGCGGCATTCACAGATACGCAGTATTTT
.	TRBV7-3	TRBJ2-1	many	16	CASSPKTGLGGNEQFF	TGTGCCAGCAGCCCAAAGACAGGACTGGGGGGGAATGAGCAGTTCTTC
TRBD1	TRBV7-2	TRBJ2-7	.	14	CASSLGQGAQEQYF	TGTGCCAGCAGCTTGGGACAGGGGGCGCAAGAGCAGTACTTC
.	TRBV3-1	TRBJ1-4	many	16	CASSQGRGRLAGKLFF	TGTGCCAGCAGCCAAGGTCGCGGTAGACTAGCGGGAAAACTGTTTTTT